This T cell receptor beta chain was recovered during a study of blood T cell repertoires in COVID-19. About the research overall: Sources were T cells, B-cell-depleted T cells, or PBMCs; the material itself was cDNA or gDNA.

The CDR3 extends over 15 amino acids. Trimming stripped 0 bases from V and 0 bases from J, with 8 bases between. Germline V gives CDR1 MNHEY, CDR2 SVGEGT. Sequenced by immunoSEQ multiplex PCR; TCRdb stores in-frame clones only, minus some. This table holds about 250,000 clones, almost 90% found once. This rearrangement joins TRBV6-2 or TRBV6-3 to TRBJ1-1; D is unclear. The sequence came from a man at least 80 years old with acute or convalescent COVID-19. Sequencing input: peripheral blood. The CDR3 region is CASSYSGRMNTEAFF. The CDR3 DNA reads TGTGCCAGCAGTTACTCGGGCAGGATGAACACTGAAGCTTTCTTT.